The 4 T cell receptor beta chains below come from one sample, sequenced in a study of blood T cell repertoires in COVID-19. Generated by immunoSEQ multiplex PCR, the TCRdb table keeps only in-frame clones and is missing some. The sample holds about 190,000 clones, around 80% seen once. Sequencing was carried out using peripheral blood. The origin of the receptors is a woman at least 80 years old with active or convalescent COVID-19.

The V call is TRBV6-6, the J call TRBJ2-7, with D possibly TRBD1 on 5 matching bases. The germline V gene has CDR1 MNHNY and CDR2 SVGAGI (reference sequence). Trimming stripped 7 bases from V and 2 bases from J, with 9 bases between. The CDR3 is 12 residues long. The CDR3 protein is CASTKGTYEQYF. The CDR3 region has the DNA TGTGCCAGCACCAAGGGGACCTACGAGCAGTACTTC.

The genes are TRBV11-1 and TRBJ2-5; D possibly corresponds to TRBD1 (6 bases). The CDR3 runs to 13 residues. Trimming took off 2 bases at V and 5 bases at J, with 9 bases between the two ends. The germline V gene has CDR1 SGHAT and CDR2 FQDESV (reference sequence). CDR3 sequence (DNA): TGTGCCAGCAGCTTACCCAGGGGTGAGACCCAGTACTTC. The encoded protein is CASSLPRGETQYF.

The CDR3 sequence is CASSQRIYEQYF. The CDR3 DNA follows: TGTGCCAGCAGCCAACGTATTTACGAGCAGTACTTC. V and J are TRBV3-1 (or the pseudogene TRBV3-2) and TRBJ2-7; D gene unclear. The V gene's germline CDR1 is LGHDT and CDR2 YNNKEL (reference sequence). V was cut by 2 bases and J by 4 bases, with 6 bases left in between. The CDR3 has 12 amino acids.

The V call is TRBV28, the J call TRBJ1-2; 10 bases agree with TRBD1. Germline V lookup: CDR1 MDHEN, CDR2 SYDVKM. V dropped 6 bases and J dropped 8; count of bases not matched to a gene: 3. The CDR3 sequence is 12 residues long. The CDR3 region has the DNA TGTGCCAGCAGGACAGGGGGCCGGGGCTACACCTTC. It yields the protein CASRTGGRGYTF.